This TCR beta chain was captured in a study of identical twins. The study's findings and limits: Whereas memory repertoires showed no such difference, abundant cord blood beta clonotypes carried fewer insertions. Donors were not followed over many years; analysis was cross-sectional.

As for this clonotype: The antigen remains undetermined.

The germline V and J ends were trimmed by 1 base and 4 bases, with 20 bases remaining between them. CDR3 length: 18 amino acids. Germline values: CDR1 LNHNV, CDR2 YYDKDF (reference sequence). Addition of a universal primer site occurred through template switching, and cDNA carried unique molecular identifiers. TCRdb itself ran the 5' RACE reads through MiXCR, one entry per CDR3 protein. Of about 530,000 distinct CDR3 sequences in the sample, about a fifth are singletons; the top ten hold around 0.48%. In addition, the sample was reused for a study of yellow fever vaccine responses in identical twins. From that report: Vaccine-induced T cell responses in twins were reportedly observed to appear partly convergent, partly personalized.

The clonotype originates from a woman in her late teens or twenties in good health. The chain recombines TRBV15 with TRBJ2-1; D assignment may be TRBD1 or TRBD2 (5 bases each). The sequencing input was CD4+ T cells sorted from blood. The CDR3 DNA sequence: TGTGCCACCAGCAGAGCGAGGGGAGACTTCCTCGAGTACAATGAGCAGTTCTTC. This sequence encodes CATSRARGDFLEYNEQFF. Complete variable domain (other parts from reference TRBV15 and TRBJ2-1): DAMVIQNPRYQVTQFGKPVTLSCSQTLNHNVMYWYQQKSSQAPKLLFHYYDKDFNNEADTPDNFQSRRPNTSFCFLDIRSPGLGDTAMYLCATSRARGDFLEYNEQFFGPGTRLTVL.